These T cell receptor beta chains were read from a single sample in a study of cytomegalovirus exposure and HLA in healthy donors. Sequencing was performed with immunoSEQ multiplex PCR; in TCRdb, only in-frame clones are kept and a portion is missing. In the table there are 90,000 to 150,000 clones, roughly 87% of which are singletons. Input material: PBMCs. The receptor set was obtained from a woman under 30 in good health and CMV-seronegative. The CDR3 runs from the conserved cysteine through the conserved F or W. The D gene is left open where the match is weak. Clone size is given for some rows only: seen once, a few or many times, or a class if the clone is expanded.

>TRBJ2-5|TRBV5-4|.|TRBD2
CASSSGTSGGETQYF
TGTGCCAGCAGCTCGGGGACTAGCGGCGGGGAGACCCAGTACTTC
>TRBJ1-1|TRBV7-2|.|.
CASSLVYGGGAEAFF
TGTGCCAGCAGCTTAGTGTACGGGGGGGGAGCTGAAGCTTTCTTT
>TRBJ1-1|TRBV5-6|once|TRBD1
CASSFGTVNTEAFF
TGTGCCAGCAGCTTCGGGACAGTGAACACTGAAGCTTTCTTT
>TRBJ1-5|TRBV19|.|TRBD1
CASRQGTVQHF
TGTGCCAGTAGGCAAGGGACAGTCCAGCATTTT
>TRBJ2-7|TRBV5-4|.|.
CASSPGGGGNYEQYF
TGTGCCAGCAGCCCAGGAGGGGGGGGAAACTACGAGCAGTACTTC
>TRBJ2-1|TRBV9|.|TRBD1
CASRAQGDEQFF
TGTGCCAGCAGGGCTCAGGGGGATGAGCAGTTCTTC
>TRBJ1-3|TRBV6-5|.|.
CASSYSSGSSGNTIYF
TGTGCCAGCAGTTACTCGTCCGGGAGCTCTGGAAACACCATATATTTT
>TRBJ1-2|TRBV5-4|.|TRBD1
CASSLGQGAYYGYTF
TGTGCCAGCAGCTTGGGGCAGGGGGCTTACTATGGCTACACCTTC
>TRBJ1-6|TRBV10-3|.|.
CAIQFDSSYNSPLHF
TGTGCCATCCAATTCGACAGCTCCTATAATTCACCCCTCCACTTT
>TRBJ1-5|TRBV6-5|.|.
CASSYITGQPQHF
TGTGCCAGCAGTTACATAACGGGACAGCCCCAGCATTTT
>TRBJ1-4|TRBV9|.|.
CASSSSREKLFF
TGTGCCAGCAGCTCTAGCCGTGAAAAGCTGTTTTTT
>TRBJ1-1|TRBV6-1|.|TRBD1
CASTIQGVANTEAFF
TGTGCCAGCACCATTCAGGGGGTTGCGAACACTGAAGCTTTCTTT
>TRBJ2-7|TRBV5-5|.|TRBD1
CASSFGTGGEQYF
TGTGCCAGCAGCTTTGGAACAGGGGGCGAGCAGTACTTC
>TRBJ2-5|TRBV7-8|.|TRBD2
CASSSRGGRAETQYF
TGTGCCAGCAGCTCGAGGGGAGGGCGGGCAGAGACCCAGTACTTC
>TRBJ2-3|TRBV18|few|.
CASSPLDGTDTQYF
TGTGCCAGCTCACCCCTAGACGGAACAGATACGCAGTATTTT
>TRBJ2-7|TRBV30|few|.
CAWSYYEQYF
TGTGCCTGGAGTTACTACGAGCAGTACTTC
>TRBJ1-2|TRBV2|.|TRBD1
CASTDRGVGGYTF
TGTGCCAGCACGGACAGGGGGGTTGGTGGCTACACCTTC
>TRBJ2-7|TRBV5-5|.|TRBD1
CASSDPGQGAYEQYF
TGTGCCAGCAGCGACCCGGGACAGGGTGCCTACGAGCAGTACTTC
>TRBJ1-5|TRBV19|.|TRBD1
CASSYLTGGSNQPQHF
TGTGCCAGTAGTTACTTGACAGGGGGGAGCAATCAGCCCCAGCATTTT
>TRBJ2-5|TRBV27|.|TRBD1
CASRGTGGTTKQYF
TGTGCCAGCAGGGGGACAGGGGGAACTACGAAGCAGTACTTC
>TRBJ1-1|TRBV2|.|TRBD1
CATLDRVRTEAFF
TGTGCCACCTTGGACAGGGTGCGCACTGAAGCTTTCTTT
>TRBJ1-6|TRBV14|.|.
CASSQRRGTNSGNSPLHF
TGTGCCAGCAGCCAAAGGAGGGGAACAAACTCGGGTAATTCACCCCTCCACTTT
>TRBJ1-1|TRBV27|.|.
CASSLGQGFRTEAFF
TGTGCCAGCAGTTTAGGCCAGGGATTTCGCACTGAAGCTTTCTTT
>TRBJ2-7|TRBV28|.|.
CASSPTGRRAYEQYF
TGTGCCAGCAGCCCTACGGGGAGGAGGGCCTACGAGCAGTACTTC
>TRBJ1-2|TRBV5-5|few|.
CASSLAPVEGGYTF
TGTGCCAGCAGCTTGGCCCCGGTCGAGGGTGGCTACACCTTC
>TRBJ2-2|TRBV9|.|TRBD1
CASSKDRDYTGELFF
TGTGCCAGCAGCAAGGACAGGGATTACACCGGGGAGCTGTTTTTT
>TRBJ1-1|TRBV5-1|.|TRBD1
CASGVGQGVTEAFF
TGCGCCAGCGGTGTGGGACAGGGTGTAACTGAAGCTTTCTTT